This T cell receptor beta chain was sequenced for a study of response to subunit inactivated influenza vaccine. This clonotype was detected many times. TCRdb itself ran the RT-PCR reads through MiXCR, one entry per CDR3 protein. This sample has approximately 570,000 distinct CDR3 sequences, with less than 8% found just once. The CDR3 loop spans 13 amino acids. Germline CDR1 and CDR2: SGHTA and FQGNSA. V lost 5 bases, J lost 5 bases, and 12 bases lay in between. The gene calls are TRBV7-2 and TRBJ2-5; D gene ambiguous. The sample in question was PBMCs from blood, obtained around 2 years after vaccination. The clonotype originates from a man aged 50-75 years who received an inactivated influenza vaccine. CDR3 loop: CASSQSYIETQYF. The CDR3 DNA follows: TGTGCCAGCAGCCAATCTTATATCGAGACCCAGTACTTC.